These 24 T cell receptor beta chains came from one sample sequenced in a study of cytomegalovirus exposure and HLA in healthy donors. The study ran its PCR with 60 Vbeta and 13 Jbeta primers. The assay was immunoSEQ multiplex PCR, and TCRdb's table has in-frame clones only and misses some. Among some 160,000 clones listed, approximately 80% were seen once. Sample: PBMCs. These receptors originate from a man aged 18 to 35 in good health and CMV-seronegative.

The CDR3 loop reads CASSLGTGGYGYTF. DNA of the CDR3: TGCGCCAGCAGCCTAGGAACAGGGGGATATGGCTACACCTTC. The V gene is TRBV4-3, the J gene TRBJ1-2, with 8 bases that match TRBD1. The germline gives CDR1 LGHNA, CDR2 YSLEER. V lost 4 bases and J lost 5; bases outside the gene matches: 6. This CDR3 has 14 amino acids.

The gene calls are TRBV5-1 and TRBJ2-3; no reliable D call. V was clipped by 0 bases and J by 2 bases, with 10 bases between them. This CDR3 is built from 15 residues. In germline, CDR1 is SGHRS, CDR2 YFSETQ. The CDR3 nucleotides are TGCGCCAGCAGCTTGGAGGCTAGAGACACAGATACGCAGTATTTT. Protein sequence: CASSLEARDTDTQYF.

V and J are TRBV6-5 and TRBJ2-7; 9 bases match TRBD1. The V gene's germline CDR1 is MNHEY and CDR2 SVGAGI. The junction had 5 bases not matched to a gene; V was cut back by 3 bases and J by 2 bases. The CDR3 contains 15 residues. The CDR3 spells CASSYGTGNPYEQYF. The CDR3 bases are TGTGCCAGCAGTTATGGGACAGGGAACCCCTACGAGCAGTACTTC.

The chain is built from TRBV5-6 and TRBJ2-3; 9 bases agree with TRBD1. The CDR3 is made up of 15 amino acids. J was trimmed by 2 bases and V by 2 bases; bases with no gene match: 3. CDR1 and CDR2 (germline): SGHDT, YYEEEE. The CDR3 DNA reads as TGTGCCAGCAGCTTCGGGGACAGGGCCACAGATACGCAGTATTTT. Residues: CASSFGDRATDTQYF.

This clone was counted between two and nine times. This sequence joins TRBV6-1 and TRBJ1-2; 7 bases are shared with TRBD1. The V and J ends lost 7 bases and 8 bases, in that order; junction bases with no gene match: 13. The V gene's germline CDR1 is MNHNS and CDR2 SASEGT. There are 14 residues in the CDR3. The CDR3, as DNA: TGTGCCAGCATTGACTCTGACAGGGATATAGGCTACACCTTC. Its translation: CASIDSDRDIGYTF.

The chain links TRBV2 to TRBJ1-1; TRBD1 is a possible D gene (6 bases). The V gene's germline CDR1 is SNHLY and CDR2 FYNNEI. V lost 6 bases and J lost 1, with 12 bases in between. The CDR3 is 14 amino acids. The CDR3 loop is CASRDGGPNTEAFF. As DNA, the CDR3 is TGTGCCAGCAGGGACGGGGGGCCGAACACTGAAGCTTTCTTT.

This sequence joins TRBV5-5 and TRBJ2-7; 8 positions agree with TRBD1. The V gene end was trimmed by 7 bases and the J gene end by 5 bases; junction bases not matched to a gene: 8. The CDR3 covers 13 residues. Germline CDR1 and CDR2: SGHKS and YYEKEE (reference sequence). CDR3 sequence reads: CASVPGQGNEQYF. The CDR3 DNA reads as TGTGCCAGCGTTCCAGGACAGGGCAACGAGCAGTACTTC.

The chain is built from TRBV7-3 and TRBJ1-1, with D possibly TRBD1 on 5 matching bases. Germline V gene sequence: CDR1 SGHTA, CDR2 FQGTGA. This CDR3 spans 13 amino acids. V lost 3 bases, J lost 2 bases, and 7 bases lay in between. The CDR3 nucleotides read TGTGCCAGCAGCTTGACAGTAAACACTGAAGCTTTCTTT. It is translated as CASSLTVNTEAFF.

V and J are TRBV9 and TRBJ2-2; no reliable D call. Germline CDR1 SGDLS, CDR2 YYNGEE. The V gene lost 3 bases and the J gene lost 3 bases, with 12 bases spanning the gap. This CDR3 has 15 amino acids. This CDR3 is CASSALTSHTGELFF. The CDR3 bases are TGTGCCAGCAGCGCCTTGACTTCTCACACCGGGGAGCTGTTTTTT.

The chain's CDR3 is CASSLVSSSYEQYF. The CDR3 nucleotides read TGTGCCAGCAGCTTAGTTAGTAGTTCCTACGAGCAGTACTTC. The rearrangement uses TRBV7-9 and TRBJ2-7; D is ambiguous. The CDR3 contains 14 residues. CDR1 and CDR2 from the germline V gene are SEHNR and FQNEAQ (reference sequence). V shed 1 base and J shed 1 base, with 8 bases lying between them. The full variable domain, with the rest looked up from reference TRBV7-9 and TRBJ2-7, is DTGVSQNPRHKITKRGQNVTFRCDPISEHNRLYWYRQTLGQGPEFLTYFQNEAQLEKSRLLSDRFSAERPKGSFSTLEIQRTEQGDSAMYLCASSLVSSSYEQYFGPGTRLTVT.

The chain links TRBV4-1 to TRBJ2-1; 7 nucleotides match TRBD2. The CDR3 consists of 16 residues. V was pared by 4 bases and J by 8 bases, with 14 bases of the junction left unmatched. Germline CDR1 reads MGHRA; CDR2 reads YSYEKL. The CDR3 sequence: CASSLGGGGPPDEQFF. The CDR3 coding sequence is TGCGCCAGCAGCCTAGGCGGCGGGGGACCCCCCGATGAGCAGTTCTTC.

The rearrangement joins TRBV29-1 to TRBJ2-7; D unclear. This CDR3 has 11 amino acids. CDR1 and CDR2 from the germline V gene are SQVTM and ANQGSEA. The ends were cut back, 5 bases at V and 12 bases at J, with 17 bases in the middle. CDR3 DNA sequence: TGCAGCGTTATGATTGGCCCAGGCCTGTACTTC. This translates into CSVMIGPGLYF.

This clone was counted only a few times. The CDR3 bases are TGCGCCAGCAACGAAGCGGGAGCGAATGAGCAGTTCTTC. Residues: CASNEAGANEQFF. The chain recombines TRBV5-1 with TRBJ2-1, with 8 bases that match TRBD2. Trimming cost V 6 bases and J 7 bases; bases outside gene matches: 6. The CDR3 covers 13 residues. Germline loops: CDR1 SGHRS, CDR2 YFSETQ.

This chain links TRBV6-1 with TRBJ1-2; D is unresolved. Germline V gene data show CDR1 as MNHNS and CDR2 as SASEGT. Trimming removed 4 bases at V and 3 bases at J, with 12 bases between. The CDR3 is 14 residues long. In DNA form, the CDR3 reads TGTGCCAGCAGTGCCTCGTGGGGAGACTATGGCTACACCTTC. Protein product: CASSASWGDYGYTF.

J is TRBJ2-7 and V is TRBV11-2; possibly TRBD2 for D (6 bases). Trimming took 6 bases from V and 5 from J, leaving 17 bases between them. This CDR3 has 14 amino acids. Germline values: CDR1 SGHAT, CDR2 FQNNGV. This CDR3 is CASRPAGGRNEQYF. The CDR3 nucleotides are TGTGCCAGCAGGCCCGCGGGTGGGAGGAACGAGCAGTACTTC.

This chain uses TRBV5-1 with TRBJ2-1, with 7 nucleotides matching TRBD2. The CDR3 has 14 residues. Germline loops: CDR1 SGHRS, CDR2 YFSETQ. Unmatched junction bases numbered 11, after V lost 6 bases and J lost 8 bases. In DNA form, the CDR3 reads TGCGCCAGCAATCAAGCGGGGCCCCTAGATGAGCAGTTCTTC. Translating gives CASNQAGPLDEQFF.

The gene calls are TRBV11-3 and TRBJ2-7; D might be TRBD2 (7 bases). V lost 3 bases and J 6 bases, leaving 15 bases between the germline ends. There are 14 residues in the CDR3. Per germline, CDR1 SGHNT and CDR2 YENEEA. For the CDR3, the DNA is TGTGCCAGCAGCTTCGGAGGGGGGGTACGCGAGCAGTACTTC. Translated, it gives CASSFGGGVREQYF.

This clone was observed once. V usage is TRBV5-8 and J usage is TRBJ1-2; no clear D. Trimming removed 1 base at V and 5 bases at J, with 18 bases between. Germline loops: CDR1 SGHTS, CDR2 YDEGEE. There are 16 residues in the CDR3. The CDR3: CASSLIGRENSYGYTF. The CDR3 DNA reads as TGTGCCAGCAGCTTGATAGGGCGGGAGAATTCATATGGCTACACCTTC.

The V call is TRBV28, the J call TRBJ1-1, with 9 bases aligning to TRBD1. The CDR3 length is 15 residues. The germline gives CDR1 MDHEN, CDR2 SYDVKM. V was clipped by 4 bases and J by 3 bases; unmatched bases: 6. The CDR3 DNA sequence: TGTGCCAGCAGTTACAGGGGGCTCAGGGACACTGAAGCTTTCTTT. Its translation is CASSYRGLRDTEAFF.

The chain is built from TRBV9 and TRBJ2-1; 14 positions match TRBD2. In germline, CDR1 is SGDLS, CDR2 YYNGEE. The CDR3 runs 16 residues. V gave up 0 bases and J gave up 5 bases; unmatched junction bases: 1. The CDR3 protein is CASSVEGLAGDNEQFF. CDR3 in DNA: TGTGCCAGCAGCGTAGAGGGACTAGCGGGGGACAATGAGCAGTTCTTC.

The genes are TRBV19 and TRBJ2-7; D possibly corresponds to TRBD2 (6 bases). The CDR3 is 14 amino acids. Trimming took off 1 base at V and 4 bases at J, with 11 bases between the two ends. Germline-derived CDR1 and CDR2 are LNHDA and SQIVND (reference sequence). The CDR3 DNA reads as TGTGCCAGTAGTATAGGGGAGGCCGCATACGAGCAGTACTTC. It specifies CASSIGEAAYEQYF.

For the CDR3, the DNA is TGTGCCAGCAGCTTCGACAGAAGGAGCTCCTACGAGCAGTACTTC. This sequence encodes CASSFDRRSSYEQYF. The J gene is TRBJ2-7, the V gene TRBV7-2, with D tentatively TRBD1 (5 bases). V was trimmed by 3 bases and J by 0 bases, leaving 12 bases between them. There are 15 residues in the CDR3. The V gene's germline CDR1 is SGHTA and CDR2 FQGNSA. Full variable domain (missing parts from reference TRBV7-2 and TRBJ2-7): GAGVSQSPSNKVTEKGKDVELRCDPISGHTALYWYRQSLGQGLEFLIYFQGNSAPDKSGLPSDRFSAERTGGSVSTLTIQRTQQEDSAVYLCASSFDRRSSYEQYFGPGTRLTVT.

The chain recombines TRBV10-3 with TRBJ2-7; TRBD2 matches 9 bases. The CDR3 has 13 residues. J was trimmed by 4 bases and V by 7 bases; bases with no gene match: 5. Germline lookup yields CDR1 ENHRY and CDR2 SYGVKD. The CDR3 loop reads CAIKTSGAYEQYF. In DNA, the CDR3 is TGTGCCATCAAGACTAGCGGAGCTTACGAGCAGTACTTC.

This sequence joins TRBV4-1 and TRBJ2-7; TRBD1 is a possible D gene (6 bases). Germline CDR1 and CDR2: MGHRA and YSYEKL. V was pared by 1 base and J by 13 bases, with 14 bases between. The CDR3 is 12 amino acids. The CDR3 DNA reads as TGCGCCAGCAGCCAAGCCGGAACAGGGTTTTACTTC. Its protein is CASSQAGTGFYF.